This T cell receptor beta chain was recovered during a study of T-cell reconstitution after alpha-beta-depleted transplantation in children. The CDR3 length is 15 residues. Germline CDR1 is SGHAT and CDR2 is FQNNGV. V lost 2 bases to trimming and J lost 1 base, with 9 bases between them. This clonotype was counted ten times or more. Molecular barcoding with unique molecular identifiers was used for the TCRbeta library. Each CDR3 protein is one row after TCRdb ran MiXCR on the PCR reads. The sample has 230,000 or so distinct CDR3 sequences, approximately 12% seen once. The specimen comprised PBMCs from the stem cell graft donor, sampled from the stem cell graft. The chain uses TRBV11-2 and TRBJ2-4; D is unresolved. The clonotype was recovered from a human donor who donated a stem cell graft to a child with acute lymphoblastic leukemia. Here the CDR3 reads CASSLSGVAKNIQYF. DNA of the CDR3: TGTGCCAGCAGCTTAAGTGGGGTGGCCAAAAACATTCAGTACTTC.